This T cell receptor beta chain was sequenced during a study of blood T cell repertoires in COVID-19. CDR1 and CDR2 from the germline V gene are SGDLS and YYNGEE. V shed 0 bases and J 1 base; nucleotides not matched to a gene: 3. The CDR3 loop spans 15 amino acids. TCRdb's copy holds only in-frame clones and misses some; the assay was immunoSEQ multiplex PCR. The data show some 320,000 clones, less than 85% seen once. Cohort allocation depended upon clinical history that participants reported. The sequence came from a woman younger than 45 who had been exposed to COVID-19. This sequence joins TRBV9 and TRBJ1-1; 7 bases align to TRBD1. Sequencing was done on a sample of PBMCs or T cells enriched from blood (not recorded which). For the CDR3, the DNA is TGTGCCAGCAGCGTAGACGCAGGGGGGAACACTGAAGCTTTCTTT. Translating it yields CASSVDAGGNTEAFF.